This is a list of T cell receptor beta chains from one sample in a study of cytomegalovirus exposure and HLA in healthy donors. The protocol was immunoSEQ multiplex PCR, while the TCRdb copy is restricted to in-frame clones and leaves out a portion. The sample comprises 140,000 to 150,000 clones, about 80% of which are singletons, and more than 9.5% rests with the top ten. The sequenced sample consisted of PBMCs. These receptors were taken from an older woman in good health and CMV-seropositive. The CDR3 runs from the conserved cysteine through the conserved F or W. The order of the fields is J gene, D gene, V gene, clone size, CDR3 protein, CDR3 DNA. A D gene is named only where the DNA matches it firmly. The size entry is marked missing in some rows and otherwise reads once, few, many or a size class.

>TRBJ1-1|TRBD1|TRBV6-1|-
CASIPDRGYSEAFF
TGTGCCAGCATCCCAGACAGGGGGTACAGTGAAGCTTTCTTT
>TRBJ2-7|-|TRBV30|-
CAWSVYTTYEQYF
TGTGCCTGGAGTGTATACACGACCTACGAGCAGTACTTC
>TRBJ1-2|TRBD1|TRBV4-1|-
CASSPGQGLGGYTF
TGCGCCAGCAGCCCGGGACAGGGGCTAGGAGGCTACACCTTC
>TRBJ1-4|-|TRBV7-8|-
CASSLVGLMNEKLFF
TGTGCCAGCAGCTTAGTAGGACTCATGAATGAAAAACTGTTTTTT
>TRBJ1-5|-|TRBV6-5|-
CASSTYRAGQPQHF
TGTGCCAGCAGTACCTACAGGGCAGGTCAGCCCCAGCATTTT
>TRBJ2-1|TRBD1|TRBV7-2|-
CATRQGWGSYNEQFF
TGTGCCACGCGACAGGGCTGGGGCTCCTACAATGAGCAGTTCTTC
>TRBJ2-1|TRBD2|TRBV2|-
CASSDSSGRAGEQLF
TGTGCCAGCAGTGATTCTAGCGGGAGGGCCGGTGAGCAGCTCTTC
>TRBJ1-1|-|TRBV7-9|-
CASSEMNTEAFF
TGTGCCAGCAGCGAGATGAACACTGAAGCTTTCTTT
>TRBJ2-7|-|TRBV7-8|-
CASSLGPMNEQYF
TGTGCCAGCAGCTTAGGCCCTATGAACGAGCAGTACTTC
>TRBJ2-7|-|TRBV28|-
CASSFSRVVYEQYF
TGTGCCAGCAGTTTCTCCAGGGTAGTGTACGAGCAGTACTTC
>TRBJ2-2|TRBD1|TRBV7-2|-
CASSLVGLGTGVTGELFF
TGTGCCAGCAGCTTAGTAGGGTTGGGGACAGGGGTCACCGGGGAGCTGTTTTTT
>TRBJ2-3|-|TRBV7-2|once
CASSFRTDGTDTQYF
TGTGCCAGCAGCTTTAGGACAGATGGAACAGATACGCAGTATTTT
>TRBJ1-1|TRBD1|TRBV7-9|-
CASSLGAGQGEAFF
TGTGCCAGCAGCTTAGGTGCGGGACAGGGAGAAGCTTTCTTT
>TRBJ2-1|TRBD1|TRBV7-9|once
CASSRGQGGSYNEQFF
TGTGCCAGCAGCAGGGGACAGGGTGGCTCCTACAATGAGCAGTTCTTC
>TRBJ2-7|-|TRBV4-3|-
CASSQARGISYEQYF
TGCGCCAGCAGCCAAGCTCGGGGGATCTCCTACGAGCAGTACTTC
>TRBJ2-3|TRBD2|TRBV10-3|-
CAISESLAGDTQYF
TGTGCCATCAGTGAGTCCCTAGCGGGAGATACGCAGTATTTT
>TRBJ1-2|-|TRBV5-5|-
CASSPGGVGYGYTF
TGTGCCAGCAGCCCCGGGGGGGTCGGGTATGGCTACACCTTC
>TRBJ2-7|TRBD2|TRBV29-1|few
CSVGREGFGPQYF
TGCAGCGTTGGAAGGGAGGGTTTCGGCCCTCAGTACTTC
>TRBJ1-2|-|TRBV4-3|-
CASSQDLGGEYGYTF
TGCGCCAGCAGCCAAGATCTAGGGGGGGAGTATGGCTACACCTTC
>TRBJ1-3|-|TRBV6-6|-
CASSYKGQSSGNTIYF
TGTGCCAGCAGTTACAAAGGACAAAGCTCTGGAAACACCATATATTTT
>TRBJ2-5|TRBD2|TRBV9|-
CASSLTSGGETQYF
TGTGCCAGCAGCCTCACTAGCGGCGGGGAGACCCAGTACTTC
>TRBJ1-3|TRBD1|TRBV7-2|-
CASSLRGPTGNTIYF
TGTGCCAGCAGCTTGAGGGGGCCCACTGGAAACACCATATATTTT
>TRBJ1-4|-|TRBV15|-
CATSRDVSTGFNEKLFF
TGTGCCACCAGCAGAGATGTGTCGACAGGCTTTAATGAAAAACTGTTTTTT
>TRBJ2-7|-|TRBV5-4|-
CASSLDSFPTYEQYF
TGTGCCAGCAGCCTGGACAGCTTCCCTACCTACGAGCAGTACTTC
>TRBJ1-4|-|TRBV29-1|-
CSVAEGRSKSEKLFF
TGCAGCGTTGCGGAGGGACGGTCTAAGAGTGAAAAACTGTTTTTT
>TRBJ2-7|TRBD1|TRBV30|-
CAWSQQGPRQQYF
TGTGCCTGGAGTCAACAGGGGCCGCGCCAGCAGTACTTC
>TRBJ1-2|TRBD1|TRBV9|-
CASSVVGTGGGYTF
TGTGCCAGCAGCGTAGTGGGGACAGGGGGAGGCTACACCTTC
>TRBJ1-3|-|TRBV7-2|-
CASSLAGGGSGNTIYF
TGTGCCAGCAGCTTAGCTGGGGGCGGCTCTGGAAACACCATATATTTT
>TRBJ1-2|-|TRBV7-2|-
CASSFTGGGDYGYTF
TGTGCCAGCAGCTTCACAGGCGGGGGAGACTATGGCTACACCTTC
>TRBJ1-6|-|TRBV6-1|-
CASSELDGGPLSPLHF
TGTGCCAGCAGTGAACTAGACGGGGGGCCCCTTTCACCCCTCCACTTT
>TRBJ2-6|-|TRBV6-5|-
CASSYETGVGANVLTF
TGTGCCAGCAGTTACGAGACGGGTGTTGGGGCCAACGTCCTGACTTTC
>TRBJ1-3|-|TRBV7-8|-
CASSLVVWTAGNTIYF
TGTGCCAGCAGCTTAGTCGTTTGGACAGCTGGAAACACCATATATTTT
>TRBJ2-7|TRBD1|TRBV14|-
CASSLHPGGEQYF
TGTGCCAGCAGCCTACATCCAGGGGGCGAGCAGTACTTC
>TRBJ2-7|-|TRBV10-3|-
CAISTGKRDSYEQYF
TGTGCCATCAGCACAGGGAAACGGGACTCCTACGAGCAGTACTTC
>TRBJ2-3|TRBD2|TRBV6-6|-
CASSYSRSGRDTQYF
TGTGCCAGCAGTTACTCGAGAAGCGGGAGGGATACGCAGTATTTT
>TRBJ2-7|TRBD2|TRBV28|-
CASSFTTSGAYEQYF
TGTGCCAGCAGTTTTACGACTAGCGGGGCCTACGAGCAGTACTTC
>TRBJ1-1|TRBD1|TRBV10-3|-
CAISVDRDRNTEAFF
TGTGCCATCAGTGTAGACCGGGACAGGAACACTGAAGCTTTCTTT
>TRBJ2-5|-|TRBV9|-
CASSVDVVGVETQYF
TGTGCCAGCAGCGTAGATGTGGTGGGCGTGGAGACCCAGTACTTC
>TRBJ2-1|TRBD1|TRBV10-1|-
CASSDPGTGGCYEQFF
TGCGCCAGCAGTGACCCCGGGACAGGGGGCTGCTATGAGCAGTTCTTC
>TRBJ1-4|-|TRBV7-9|-
CASSSGAGVEKLFF
TGTGCCAGCAGTTCCGGGGCAGGGGTTGAAAAACTGTTTTTT
>TRBJ2-7|-|TRBV27|-
CASSLLVAGEQYF
TGTGCCAGCAGTTTGCTTGTGGCTGGCGAGCAGTACTTC
>TRBJ1-5|-|TRBV28|-
CASSSPTGRNQPQHF
TGTGCCAGCAGTTCCCCGACAGGACGGAACCAGCCCCAGCATTTT
>TRBJ2-7|-|TRBV25-1|few
CASSVGRGSYEQYF
TGTGCCAGCAGCGTGGGAAGGGGATCCTACGAGCAGTACTTC
>TRBJ1-4|TRBD1|TRBV7-9|-
CASSLDRDFGKLFF
TGTGCCAGCAGCCTGGACAGGGATTTCGGAAAACTGTTTTTT
>TRBJ2-3|-|TRBV2|-
CAGGVTDTQYF
TGTGCCGGAGGGGTGACAGATACGCAGTATTTT
>TRBJ1-1|TRBD1|TRBV10-3|few
CAISDRGRNTEAFF
TGTGCCATCAGTGACAGGGGGAGGAACACTGAAGCTTTCTTT
>TRBJ2-1|TRBD2|TRBV7-9|-
CASSSLGGNSYNEQFF
TGTGCCAGCAGCTCCCTGGGGGGGAACTCCTACAATGAGCAGTTCTTC
>TRBJ1-3|TRBD1|TRBV2|-
CATQRGQGRSSGNTIYF
TGTGCCACCCAACGCGGACAGGGGAGGTCTAGTGGAAACACCATATATTTT
>TRBJ2-5|-|TRBV7-2|-
CASSLVGAETQYF
TGTGCCAGCAGCTTAGTGGGGGCGGAGACCCAGTACTTC
>TRBJ2-5|TRBD2|TRBV29-1|few
CSVGGLAGVETQYF
TGCAGCGTGGGGGGACTAGCGGGAGTAGAGACCCAGTACTTC